This T cell receptor beta chain appears in the sequencing data of a study of shared clonotypes between healthy human individuals. Study-wide results and limits: Naive CD4 clonotypes were shared across a few donors at roughly 5%.

Concerning this clone itself: The antigen is undetermined. This CDR3 is also generated by other DNA sequences in the sample.

Trimming stripped 3 bases from V and 1 base from J, with 10 bases between. In germline, CDR1 is MDHEN, CDR2 SYDVKM. The CDR3 is made up of 14 amino acids. CD45RO negativity and positive selection for CCR7 defined naive CD8 cells, a population that excluded terminally differentiated effector memory CD45RA+ cells. The data were produced by immunoSEQ multiplex PCR, yet TCRdb's version contains in-frame clones alone and is incomplete. The repertoire includes 1.5 million to 2.5 million clones, less than 95% of them detected once, and around 1% sits in the top ten. The TCR was taken from a man younger than 35 in good health. Sequences were obtained from naive CD8+ T cells sorted from blood. The chain is built from TRBV28 and TRBJ2-7; tentative D call: TRBD1 (7 bases). The CDR3 nucleotides are TGTGCCAGCAGTTTGCGGGGACAGTCCTACGAGCAGTACTTC. The encoded protein is CASSLRGQSYEQYF.